This T cell receptor beta chain was found in a study of PD-1 blockade in classical Hodgkin lymphoma (dated by TCRdb to the early 2020s). Regarding the research as a whole: The study used TCR beta sequencing and CyTOF to define a peripheral blood immune signature of response to PD-1 blockade in classical Hodgkin lymphoma. Study-wide conclusions, independent of this receptor: Newly diagnosed patients were reported to have lower baseline TCR diversity than healthy donors, and relapsed/refractory patients were reported to have lower baseline TCR diversity still. The study was limited to a single clinical trial cohort, and causes of repertoire differences, possibly disease activity or prior therapy, remained undefined.

The sample's time point, from its label and the paper: newly diagnosed, previously untreated cHL patient sample. A Miltenyi CD4+ T cell isolation kit was used for magnetic negative selection to purify CD4+ T cells from thawed PBMCs. As a comparison group for the relapsed/refractory trial patients, PBMCs from patients with newly diagnosed, previously untreated classical Hodgkin lymphoma were sequenced. After peripheral blood was drawn into 8 mL Vacutainer Cell Preparation Tubes, PBMCs were isolated by centrifugation and then cryopreserved. Purified CD4+ and CD8+ fractions were prepared only for cases with an additional available PBMC sample. On LS columns in a quadroMACS separator, the magnetically labelled cells were depleted, and the flow-through was collected as the purified fraction. The germline V gene (reference sequence) supplies CDR1 SEHNR and CDR2 FQNEAQ. V sheds 1 base and J sheds 2 bases, leaving 9 bases between their ends. The cysteine opens and the phenylalanine closes a CDR3 of 14 amino acids. The read is trimmed to its CDR3 DNA, 42 bases read in frame from base 1.

With regard to this clone: It lacks a known antigen. The sample holds no much larger clone one base away, and base qualities are not on file.

Genomic DNA was extracted with the Qiagen DNeasy kit from unsorted PBMCs and from negatively selected CD4+ and CD8+ fractions. TCR beta CDR3 regions were subjected to amplification by immunoSEQ multiplex PCR with primers that anneal to V and J segments. A synthetic immune receptor repertoire was used to minimize amplification bias, and remaining bias was computationally removed after sequencing. As for how the authors treated the data: Custom Python scripts were used to quantify repertoire diversity as the Shannon entropy index. Unsorted, CD4+ and CD8+ repertoires were examined separately, except in combined analyses, for which CD4+ and CD8+ sequences were merged in silico. In its TCRdb copy, this immuneACCESS table keeps in-frame sequences only and misses some clones. Where compared with another copy, unresolved V genes explain less than half of these, and the others have no known cause. That table gives V, J and clone size, and the DNA gave D and trimming. This sample lists over 25,000 clones; about 90% were detected once. The ten largest clones add up to more than 0.35% of the sample.

This receptor chain uses TRBV7-9 and TRBJ2-7; a tentative D match to TRBD1 spans 6 bases. Sample: CD4+ T cells from blood. The TCR was taken from a human donor with classical Hodgkin lymphoma. The CDR3 amino acid sequence is: CASSLGRGAYEQYF. The nucleotide sequence is given as TGTGCCAGCAGCTTAGGCAGGGGAGCCTACGAGCAGTACTTC.